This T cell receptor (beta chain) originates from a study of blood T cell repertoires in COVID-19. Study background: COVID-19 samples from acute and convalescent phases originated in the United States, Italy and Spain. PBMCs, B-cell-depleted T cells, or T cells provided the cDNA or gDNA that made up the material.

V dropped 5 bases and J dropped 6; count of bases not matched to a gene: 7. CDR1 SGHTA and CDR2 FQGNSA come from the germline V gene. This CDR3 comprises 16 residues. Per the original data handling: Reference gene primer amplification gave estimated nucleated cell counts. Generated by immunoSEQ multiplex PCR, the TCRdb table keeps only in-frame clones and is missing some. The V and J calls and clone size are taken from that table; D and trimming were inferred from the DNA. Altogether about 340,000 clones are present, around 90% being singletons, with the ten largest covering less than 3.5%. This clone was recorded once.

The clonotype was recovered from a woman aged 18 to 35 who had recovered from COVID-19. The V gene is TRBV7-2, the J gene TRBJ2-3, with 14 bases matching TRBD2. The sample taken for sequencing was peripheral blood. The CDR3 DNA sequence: TGTGCCAGCAGCATCCCGGGACTAGCGGGAGTGGATACGCAGTATTTT. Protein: CASSIPGLAGVDTQYF.